This T cell receptor (beta chain) was captured in a study of blood T cells in healthy people across ages. Looked up from germline, CDR1 is SGHAT and CDR2 is FQDESV (reference sequence). The CDR3 covers 14 residues. V lost 6 bases to trimming and J lost 3 bases, with 13 bases between them. A sample-barcoded 5' primer and a J-beta primer mix were used in a second PCR of roughly 7 to 11 cycles. MiXCR, run by TCRdb on the 5' RACE reads, gives a single entry per CDR3 protein. This repertoire shows about 1.1 million distinct CDR3 sequences, roughly two fifths found once; its top ten account for under 15%. This clonotype appeared many times. The antigen is unknown. Findings and caveats of the study: Relative to aged donors, long-lived donors carried more naive CD4+ cells and displayed higher diversity.

The chain carries TRBV11-1 and TRBJ2-3; TRBD1 is a possible D gene (5 bases). Sample: blood. The clonotype comes from a man aged 18 to 30 in good health. The CDR3 spells CASSFGRETDTQYF. The CDR3 nucleotides are TGTGCCAGCAGTTTCGGCAGGGAAACAGATACGCAGTATTTT.